This entry lists 9 T cell receptor beta chains sequenced from one sample in a study of T cells after yellow fever vaccination. Via MiXCR, TCRdb re-called the 5' RACE reads, giving one row per CDR3 protein. The data hold 300,000 or so distinct CDR3 sequences, with roughly 7.5% observed a single time. The source material was PBMCs, sampled roughly seven weeks after the first yellow fever vaccination. The receptors come from a man younger than 35 who received the YFV17D yellow fever vaccine.

This clonotype was seen only a few times. The chain recombines TRBV28 with TRBJ2-6; the match to TRBD2 covers 7 bases. This CDR3 has 16 residues. Losses at the gene ends were 2 bases for V and 3 bases for J; bases not matched to a gene: 4. CDR1 and CDR2 (germline): MDHEN, SYDVKM. The CDR3 nucleotides read TGTGCCAGCAGTTTAAGGCGGGGGAATGGGGCCAACGTCCTGACTTTC. This encodes CASSLRRGNGANVLTF.

This clonotype was recorded at least ten times. J is TRBJ2-3 and V is TRBV5-1; TRBD2 agrees at 10 bases. Trimming cost V 3 bases and J 2 bases; bases outside gene matches: 6. Germline lookup yields CDR1 SGHRS and CDR2 YFSETQ. CDR3 length: 16 amino acids. This chain's CDR3 is CASSSSAGGFTDTQYF. CDR3 DNA: TGCGCCAGCAGCTCATCAGCGGGGGGGTTCACAGATACGCAGTATTTT.

The chain uses TRBV20-1 and TRBJ2-5; tentative D call: TRBD2 (6 bases). This CDR3 has 15 residues. Germline CDR1 DFQATT, CDR2 SNEGSKA (reference sequence). V was pared by 3 bases and J by 5 bases, with 19 bases between. Written as DNA, the CDR3 is TGCAGTGCTAGTGGCTCTAGCGCAACGTGGGAGACCCAGTACTTC. It yields the protein CSASGSSATWETQYF.

This clonotype was recorded many times. The chain is built from TRBV5-1 and TRBJ2-7; D is perhaps TRBD1 (7 bases). This CDR3 contains 14 residues. The V gene's germline CDR1 is SGHRS and CDR2 YFSETQ. Deletions cut 0 bases from V and 3 bases from J, with 10 bases between. The CDR3 sequence is CASSLGRGDYEQYV. CDR3 in DNA: TGCGCCAGCAGCTTGGGCAGGGGGGACTACGAGCAGTACGTC.

This clonotype was detected ten times or more. The genes are TRBV4-1 and TRBJ2-5; the D is unclear. The germline V gene encodes CDR1 MGHRA and CDR2 YSYEKL. V was pared by 1 base and J by 4 bases, with 13 bases between. The CDR3 consists of 15 residues. The CDR3 spells CASSQAPGLGETQYF. In DNA, the CDR3 is TGCGCCAGCAGCCAAGCGCCCGGCCTCGGAGAGACCCAGTACTTC.

V and J are TRBV6-2 or TRBV6-3 and TRBJ2-6, with D unresolved. CDR1 MNHEY and CDR2 SVGEGT come from the germline V gene. The length of the CDR3 is 14 residues. V was pared by 8 bases and J by 0 bases, with 8 bases between. The CDR3 loop reads CASLSISGANVLTF. The CDR3 bases are TGTGCCAGCCTTTCGATCTCTGGGGCCAACGTCCTGACTTTC.

The table lists this clonotype with a few counts. This sequence joins TRBV4-1 and TRBJ2-5; D might be TRBD1 (5 bases). Germline assignment: CDR1 MGHRA and CDR2 YSYEKL. The CDR3 has 15 residues. The V end was cut by 1 base, the J end by 1 base, with 10 bases between. CDR3 bases: TGCGCCAGCAGCCAAGGTACAGGAATCCAAGAGACCCAGTACTTC. Protein product: CASSQGTGIQETQYF.

This clonotype was recorded at least ten times. The chain has TRBV6-2 or TRBV6-3 and TRBJ2-3; D unresolved. The V end lost 6 bases, the J end lost 6 bases, and 16 bases lay between the germline ends. The CDR3 totals 14 residues. Germline V gives CDR1 MNHEY, CDR2 SVGEGT. Here the CDR3 DNA reads TGTGCCAGCAGAATGACAAACCTGGCCGATACGCAGTATTTT. It yields the protein CASRMTNLADTQYF.

The genes are TRBV11-2 and TRBJ2-5, with D possibly TRBD1 on 6 matching bases. V lost 5 bases and J 2 bases, leaving 12 bases between the germline ends. CDR1 and CDR2 (germline): SGHAT, FQNNGV. This CDR3 comprises 14 residues. The CDR3: CASSEGDKQETQYF. CDR3 nucleotide sequence: TGTGCCAGCAGCGAGGGGGACAAGCAAGAGACCCAGTACTTC.